These T cell receptor beta chains were read from a single sample in a study of OX40 agonist ivuxolimab in advanced cancers. Sequencing was performed with immunoSEQ multiplex PCR; in TCRdb, only in-frame clones are kept and a portion is missing. The sample consists of nearly 65,000 clones, roughly nine tenths of them appearing once. Material: CD4+ or CD8+ T cells sorted from blood, obtained in a trial of the OX40 agonist ivuxolimab. These receptor sequences come from an adult with an advanced solid tumor such as melanoma, head and neck, liver or kidney cancer. Both conserved end residues are part of each CDR3. A D gene is named only where the DNA matches it firmly. The size entry is marked missing in some rows and otherwise reads once, few, many or a size class.

clone size	J gene	V gene	D gene	CDR3 protein	CDR3 DNA
-	TRBJ1-6	TRBV7-6	TRBD1	CASRSDRANNSPLHF	TGTGCCAGCAGGTCCGACAGGGCTAATAATTCACCCCTCCACTTT
few	TRBJ2-7	TRBV28	-	CASSPRDSIAEQYF	TGTGCCAGCAGTCCTCGGGACTCGATCGCCGAGCAGTACTTC
-	TRBJ1-6	TRBV5-1	TRBD1	CASSLDPGQPSSYNSPLHF	TGCGCCAGCAGCTTGGACCCGGGACAGCCAAGCTCCTATAATTCACCCCTCCACTTT
-	TRBJ1-5	TRBV2	-	CASTDAPADQPQHF	TGTGCCAGCACCGACGCCCCCGCAGATCAGCCCCAGCATTTT
once	TRBJ2-6	TRBV4-2	-	CASSQDGILSSLGANVLTF	TGTGCCAGCAGCCAAGATGGGATTCTCTCGTCCCTTGGGGCCAACGTCCTGACTTTC
-	TRBJ2-7	TRBV28	TRBD1	CASSKKEFGTGGPYEQYF	TGTGCCAGCAGTAAAAAAGAATTCGGGACAGGGGGCCCCTACGAGCAGTACTTC
-	TRBJ2-1	TRBV9	-	CASSGGLYNEQFF	TGTGCCAGCAGCGGCGGCCTTTACAATGAGCAGTTCTTC
-	TRBJ2-2	TRBV27	-	CASSLLGDTGELFF	TGTGCCAGCAGTTTATTGGGGGACACCGGGGAGCTGTTTTTT
-	TRBJ1-2	TRBV5-4	-	CASSLVGSSGYGYTF	TGTGCCAGCAGCTTAGTGGGCAGTTCGGGTTATGGCTACACCTTC
-	TRBJ2-3	TRBV15	-	CATSRDSQGMSSPSTDTQYF	TGTGCCACCAGCAGAGATAGTCAGGGGATGAGTTCGCCTAGCACAGATACGCAGTATTTT
few	TRBJ2-7	TRBV25-1	-	CASSWGGEQYF	TGTGCCAGCAGTTGGGGCGGCGAGCAGTACTTC
-	TRBJ2-1	TRBV9	-	CASSAGAPEQFF	TGTGCCAGCAGCGCAGGAGCCCCGGAGCAGTTCTTC
-	TRBJ2-4	TRBV2	-	CASSEPGPLAKNIQYF	TGTGCCAGCAGCGAACCGGGCCCACTAGCCAAAAACATTCAGTACTTC
-	TRBJ1-2	TRBV2	-	CASSDFDVGANYGYTF	TGTGCCAGCAGTGACTTCGACGTGGGCGCTAACTATGGCTACACCTTC
-	TRBJ2-7	TRBV27	-	CASSRPGGGYEQYF	TGTGCCAGCAGTCGACCTGGAGGGGGCTACGAGCAGTACTTC
-	TRBJ1-1	TRBV7-3	-	CASSLSQGRDTEAFF	TGTGCCAGCAGCTTATCTCAGGGACGGGACACTGAAGCTTTCTTT
-	TRBJ2-1	TRBV28	TRBD2	CASSFLADYNEQFF	TGTGCCAGCAGTTTTCTAGCGGACTACAATGAGCAGTTCTTC
-	TRBJ2-7	TRBV10-3	TRBD2	CAIRLAGAGYEQYF	TGTGCCATCAGGCTAGCGGGAGCCGGATACGAGCAGTACTTC
-	TRBJ1-2	TRBV13	-	CASSSNNREGYGYTF	TGTGCCAGCAGCTCAAACAACAGGGAAGGCTATGGCTACACCTTC
-	TRBJ1-1	TRBV27	-	CASSFSAGANTEAFF	TGTGCCAGCAGTTTTTCTGCAGGGGCGAACACTGAAGCTTTCTTT
-	TRBJ1-6	TRBV28	-	CASSLRRYNSPLHF	TGTGCCAGCAGTTTAAGGCGTTATAATTCACCCCTCCACTTT
-	TRBJ2-5	TRBV5-3	-	CARRPGYF	TGTGCCAGAAGGCCTGGTTACTTC
-	TRBJ2-7	TRBV19	-	CASSNGLNSYEQYF	TGTGCCAGTAGTAACGGCCTTAACTCCTACGAGCAGTACTTC
-	TRBJ2-1	TRBV9	-	CASSVPPESEQFF	TGTGCCAGCAGCGTCCCCCCCGAGAGTGAGCAGTTCTTC
-	TRBJ1-4	TRBV15	TRBD1	CATSRMTGTGSEKLFF	TGTGCCACCAGCAGAATGACCGGGACAGGGTCTGAAAAACTGTTTTTT
-	TRBJ2-5	TRBV6-6	TRBD1	CASSYDRTGWKETQYF	TGTGCCAGCAGTTACGATAGGACAGGATGGAAGGAGACCCAGTACTTC
-	TRBJ2-3	TRBV7-9	-	CASSYLRDTTDTQYF	TGTGCCAGCAGCTATTTGCGGGATACGACAGATACGCAGTATTTT
once	TRBJ2-1	TRBV10-3	TRBD2	CAISESAGGYNEQFF	TGTGCCATCAGTGAGTCGGCGGGGGGGTACAATGAGCAGTTCTTC
-	TRBJ1-5	TRBV19	-	CASRQGNQPQHF	TGTGCCAGTAGGCAGGGCAATCAGCCCCAGCATTTT
-	TRBJ2-7	TRBV5-1	TRBD1	CASSLRGQGYEQYF	TGCGCCAGCAGCCTCCGGGGACAGGGCTACGAGCAGTACTTC
medium-sized	TRBJ1-1	TRBV27	-	CASGLQGTEAFF	TGTGCCAGCGGACTACAGGGAACTGAAGCTTTCTTT
few	TRBJ1-1	TRBV19	-	CASSIGGGTEAFF	TGTGCCAGTAGTATAGGAGGGGGCACTGAAGCTTTCTTT
-	TRBJ1-2	TRBV2	TRBD1	CASSHPGQGDYGYTF	TGTGCCAGCAGTCACCCGGGACAGGGGGACTATGGCTACACCTTC
-	TRBJ1-2	TRBV19	-	CASSIWSVDYGYTF	TGTGCCAGTAGTATTTGGTCGGTCGACTATGGCTACACCTTC
-	TRBJ1-1	TRBV27	TRBD1	CASSFGTGAEAFF	TGTGCCAGCAGTTTTGGGACAGGGGCCGAAGCTTTCTTT
-	TRBJ2-2	TRBV6-6	-	CASSPDWHGTGELFF	TGTGCCAGCAGTCCGGATTGGCACGGCACCGGGGAGCTGTTTTTT
-	TRBJ2-7	TRBV7-2	-	CASSLEYEQYF	TGTGCCAGCAGCTTAGAGTACGAGCAGTACTTC
-	TRBJ1-6	TRBV7-6	-	CASSKTQGSYNSPLHF	TGTGCCAGCAGCAAAACGCAGGGCTCCTATAATTCACCCCTCCACTTT
-	TRBJ2-5	TRBV11-2	TRBD1	CASSYNRGETQYF	TGTGCCAGCAGCTATAACAGGGGTGAGACCCAGTACTTC
few	TRBJ2-2	TRBV7-9	-	CASSLVGGDTGELFF	TGTGCCAGCAGCTTAGTTGGCGGGGACACCGGGGAGCTGTTTTTT
-	TRBJ2-3	TRBV9	-	CASSAGAGADTQYF	TGTGCCAGCAGCGCCGGGGCCGGGGCGGATACGCAGTATTTT
-	TRBJ1-2	TRBV5-4	TRBD1	CASSQDRGLGGYTF	TGTGCCAGCAGCCAGGACAGGGGGCTAGGTGGCTACACCTTC
-	TRBJ2-3	TRBV29-1	TRBD1	CSATGAHLTDTQYF	TGCAGCGCGACAGGGGCCCACCTGACAGATACGCAGTATTTT
-	TRBJ1-2	TRBV6-5	-	CASSYVRDNYGYTF	TGTGCCAGCAGTTACGTGAGGGATAACTATGGCTACACCTTC
-	TRBJ1-1	TRBV19	-	CASSISRATEAFF	TGTGCCAGTAGTATCTCCAGGGCCACTGAAGCTTTCTTT
-	TRBJ2-1	TRBV9	TRBD2	CASSVASLAGAEGDEQFF	TGTGCCAGCAGCGTAGCTTCCCTAGCGGGGGCCGAGGGGGATGAGCAGTTCTTC
medium-sized	TRBJ2-1	TRBV6-4	-	CASSDSGTEYNEQFF	TGTGCCAGCAGTGACTCGGGGACTGAGTACAATGAGCAGTTCTTC
-	TRBJ2-1	TRBV15	TRBD1	CATSRNTGGAYNEQFF	TGTGCCACCAGCAGAAATACAGGGGGAGCTTACAATGAGCAGTTCTTC
-	TRBJ1-2	TRBV9	-	CASSPRTDIGYTF	TGTGCCAGCAGCCCGCGGACAGACATAGGCTACACCTTC